This TCR beta chain appears in the sequencing data of a study of cytomegalovirus exposure and HLA in healthy donors. Whole-study results and caveats: The study listed roughly 150 cytomegalovirus-associated TCR beta chains.

Germline CDR1 is KGHSH and CDR2 is LQKENI. The CDR3 is 18 residues long. Losses at the gene ends were 6 bases for V and 0 bases for J; bases not matched to a gene: 10. Using immunoSEQ multiplex PCR, the repertoire was profiled, and TCRdb retains in-frame clones only, with some absent. The sample carries about 120,000 clones, approximately 90% recorded once. Details on this clone: The target antigen is unknown.

The source is a young man in good health and CMV-seropositive. Material for sequencing was PBMCs. The V gene is TRBV18, the J gene TRBJ2-6, with 8 bases fitting TRBD1. This CDR3 is CASSRRDRSISGANVLTF. CDR3 DNA: TGTGCCAGCTCTCGCCGGGACAGGTCCATCTCTGGGGCCAACGTCCTGACTTTC. Full variable domain (remainder filled in from reference TRBV18 and TRBJ2-6): NAGVMQNPRHLVRRRGQEARLRCSPMKGHSHVYWYRQLPEEGLKFMVYLQKENIIDESGMPKERFSAEFPKEGPSILRIQQVVRGDSAAYFCASSRRDRSISGANVLTFGAGSRLTVL.